This T cell receptor beta chain is from a study of cytomegalovirus exposure and HLA in healthy donors. Study-level background: A later analysis reported the 120 or so validation repertoires used the same platform as the roughly 700 first-cohort repertoires. General study points: Specificity for CMV antigens was confirmed in vitro for a few of the CMV-associated chains.

Germline V gene data show CDR1 as ENHRY and CDR2 as SYGVKD. The CDR3 spans 15 residues. V lost 2 bases and J lost 4; bases outside the gene matches: 3. Details on this clone: Its target is unknown.

Assay: immunoSEQ multiplex PCR; the TCRdb copy retains only in-frame clones and omits some. The data contain about 70,000 clones, 85% to 95% of them singletons. Sequences were obtained from PBMCs. The chain is built from TRBV10-3 and TRBJ2-1; 9 bases are a match to TRBD2. This TCR came from a man in his late teens or twenties in good health and CMV-seropositive. CDR3 DNA sequence: TGTGCCATCAGTGAGACTAGCGGGCGTTACAATGAGCAGTTCTTC. Amino acids: CAISETSGRYNEQFF.